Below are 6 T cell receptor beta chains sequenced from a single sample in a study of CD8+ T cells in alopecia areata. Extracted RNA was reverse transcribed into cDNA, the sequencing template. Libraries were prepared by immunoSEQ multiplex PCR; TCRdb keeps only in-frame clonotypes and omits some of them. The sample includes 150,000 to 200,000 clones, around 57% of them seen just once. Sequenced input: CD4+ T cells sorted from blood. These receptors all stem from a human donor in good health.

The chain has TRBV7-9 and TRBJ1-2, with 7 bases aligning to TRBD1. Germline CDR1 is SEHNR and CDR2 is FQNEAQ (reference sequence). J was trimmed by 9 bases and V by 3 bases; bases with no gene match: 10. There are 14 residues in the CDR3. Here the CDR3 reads CASSFRDSLVRYTF. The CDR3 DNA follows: TGTGCCAGCAGCTTCCGGGACAGCCTCGTGCGCTACACCTTC.

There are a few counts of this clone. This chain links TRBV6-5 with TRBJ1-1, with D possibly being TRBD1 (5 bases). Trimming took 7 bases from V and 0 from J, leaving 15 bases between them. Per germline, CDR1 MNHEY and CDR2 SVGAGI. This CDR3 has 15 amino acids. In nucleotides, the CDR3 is TGTGCCAGCATGGGGTACCAGGGCCTGAACACTGAAGCTTTCTTT. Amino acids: CASMGYQGLNTEAFF.

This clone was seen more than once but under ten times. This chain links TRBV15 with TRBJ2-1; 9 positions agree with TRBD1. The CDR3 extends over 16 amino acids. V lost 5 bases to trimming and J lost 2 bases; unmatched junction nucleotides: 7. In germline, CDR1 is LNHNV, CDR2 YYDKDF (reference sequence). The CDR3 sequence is CATSSPGQGTYNEQFF. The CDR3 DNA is TGTGCCACCAGCTCCCCGGGACAGGGCACCTACAATGAGCAGTTCTTC.

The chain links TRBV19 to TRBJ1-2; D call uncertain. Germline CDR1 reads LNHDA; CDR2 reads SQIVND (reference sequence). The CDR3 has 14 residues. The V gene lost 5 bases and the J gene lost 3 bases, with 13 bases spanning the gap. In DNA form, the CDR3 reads TGTGCCAGTAGTTTGAGGGCGAATGACTATGGCTACACCTTC. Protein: CASSLRANDYGYTF.

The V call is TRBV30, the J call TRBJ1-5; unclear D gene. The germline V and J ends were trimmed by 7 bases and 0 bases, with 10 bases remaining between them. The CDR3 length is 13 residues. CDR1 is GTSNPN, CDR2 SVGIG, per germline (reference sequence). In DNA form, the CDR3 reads TGTGCCTTTTCGACGGATAGCAATCAGCCCCAGCATTTT. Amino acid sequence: CAFSTDSNQPQHF.

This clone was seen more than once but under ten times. The CDR3 reads CASSHGTVRPYEQYF. The CDR3, as DNA: TGCGCCAGCAGCCACGGGACAGTTAGGCCCTACGAGCAGTACTTC. V gene TRBV4-1 combines with J gene TRBJ2-7; 7 bases match TRBD1. V was pared by 3 bases and J by 2 bases, with 7 bases of the junction left unmatched. Germline assignment: CDR1 MGHRA and CDR2 YSYEKL. This CDR3 has 15 amino acids.